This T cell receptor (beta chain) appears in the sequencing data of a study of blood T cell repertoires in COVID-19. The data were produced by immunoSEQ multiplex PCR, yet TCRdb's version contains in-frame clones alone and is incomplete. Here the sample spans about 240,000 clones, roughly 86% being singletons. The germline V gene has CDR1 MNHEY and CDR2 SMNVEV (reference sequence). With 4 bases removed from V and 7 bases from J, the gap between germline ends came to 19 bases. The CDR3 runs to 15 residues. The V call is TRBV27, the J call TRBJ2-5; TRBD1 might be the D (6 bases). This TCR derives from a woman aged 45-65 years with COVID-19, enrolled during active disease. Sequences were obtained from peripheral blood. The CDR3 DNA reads TGTGCCAGCAGTTCGCAGGGGCGATTTGGAGGGACCCAGTACTTC. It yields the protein CASSSQGRFGGTQYF.